This paragraph covers one TCR beta chain sequence. The sample belongs to a study of blood T cell repertoires in COVID-19. The data were produced by immunoSEQ multiplex PCR, yet TCRdb's version contains in-frame clones alone and is incomplete. Seen here are about 200,000 clones, around 86% observed once, and the top ten hold 3.8%. Per germline, CDR1 SGHRS and CDR2 YFSETQ. Trimming removed 5 bases at V and 0 bases at J, with 12 bases between. The CDR3 has 15 amino acids. This rearrangement joins TRBV5-1 to TRBJ1-3; possibly TRBD1 for D (5 bases). The specimen sequenced was PBMCs or T cells enriched from blood (not recorded which). This clonotype was sampled from a woman aged 40-49 years with acute COVID-19. The CDR3 sequence: CASSSTGLSGNTIYF. CDR3 nucleotide sequence: TGCGCCAGCAGTTCTACAGGTCTCTCTGGAAACACCATATATTTT.